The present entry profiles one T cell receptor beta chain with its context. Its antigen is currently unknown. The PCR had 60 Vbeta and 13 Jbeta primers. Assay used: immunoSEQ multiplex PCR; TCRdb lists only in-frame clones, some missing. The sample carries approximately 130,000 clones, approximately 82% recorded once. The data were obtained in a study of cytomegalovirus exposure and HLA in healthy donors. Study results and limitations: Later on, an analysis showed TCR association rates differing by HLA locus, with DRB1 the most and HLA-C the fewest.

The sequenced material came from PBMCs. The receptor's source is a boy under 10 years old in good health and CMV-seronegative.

The CDR3 reads CASRFFPGRGSTEAFF. In nucleotides, the CDR3 is TGTGCCAGCAGATTTTTCCCAGGGAGGGGGAGCACTGAAGCTTTCTTT. J is TRBJ1-1 and V is TRBV2; D might be TRBD1 (6 bases). CDR3 size: 16 residues. Per the germline V gene, CDR1 is SNHLY and CDR2 is FYNNEI. The V end was cut by 6 bases, the J end by 4 bases, with 21 bases between.